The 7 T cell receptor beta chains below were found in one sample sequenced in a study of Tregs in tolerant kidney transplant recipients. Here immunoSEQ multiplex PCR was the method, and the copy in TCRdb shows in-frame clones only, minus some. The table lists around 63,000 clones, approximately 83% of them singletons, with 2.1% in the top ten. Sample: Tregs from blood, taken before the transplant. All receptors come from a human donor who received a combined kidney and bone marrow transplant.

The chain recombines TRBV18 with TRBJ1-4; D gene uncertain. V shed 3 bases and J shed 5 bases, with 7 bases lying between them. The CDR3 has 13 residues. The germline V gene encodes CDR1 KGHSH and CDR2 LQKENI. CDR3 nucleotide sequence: TGTGCCAGCTCACCGGACGGGAATGAAAAACTGTTTTTT. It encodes CASSPDGNEKLFF.

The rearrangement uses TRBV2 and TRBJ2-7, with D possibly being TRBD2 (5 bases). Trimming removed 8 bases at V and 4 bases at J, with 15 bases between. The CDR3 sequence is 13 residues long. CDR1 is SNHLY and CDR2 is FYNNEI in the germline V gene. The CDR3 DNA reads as TGTGCCAGCCATGGGGAGTCTTCGTACGAGCAGTACTTC. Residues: CASHGESSYEQYF.

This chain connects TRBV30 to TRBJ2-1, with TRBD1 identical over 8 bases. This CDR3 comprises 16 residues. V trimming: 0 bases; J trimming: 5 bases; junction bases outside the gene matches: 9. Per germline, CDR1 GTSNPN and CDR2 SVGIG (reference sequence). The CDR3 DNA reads TGTGCCTGGAGTGTGGCGGCCAGGGGGCCCCACAATGAGCAGTTCTTC. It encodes CAWSVAARGPHNEQFF.

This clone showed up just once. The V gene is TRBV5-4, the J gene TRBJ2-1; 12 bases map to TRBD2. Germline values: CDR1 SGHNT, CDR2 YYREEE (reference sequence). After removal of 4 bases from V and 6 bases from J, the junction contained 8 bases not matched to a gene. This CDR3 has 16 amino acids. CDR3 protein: CASSPGLAGGRNEQFF. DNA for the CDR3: TGTGCCAGCAGCCCCGGGCTAGCGGGGGGGCGCAATGAGCAGTTCTTC.

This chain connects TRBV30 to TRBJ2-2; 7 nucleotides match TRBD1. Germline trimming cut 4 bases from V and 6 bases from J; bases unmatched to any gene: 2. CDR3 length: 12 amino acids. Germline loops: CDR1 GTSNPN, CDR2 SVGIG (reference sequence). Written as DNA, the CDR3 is TGTGCCTGGAATACAGGGGCCGGGGAGCTGTTTTTT. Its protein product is CAWNTGAGELFF. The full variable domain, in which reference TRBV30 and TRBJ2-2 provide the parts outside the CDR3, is SQTIHQWPATLVQPVGSPLSLECTVEGTSNPNLYWYRQAAGRGLQLLFYSVGIGQISSEVPQNLSASRPQDRQFILSSKKLLLSDSGFYLCAWNTGAGELFFGEGSRLTVL.

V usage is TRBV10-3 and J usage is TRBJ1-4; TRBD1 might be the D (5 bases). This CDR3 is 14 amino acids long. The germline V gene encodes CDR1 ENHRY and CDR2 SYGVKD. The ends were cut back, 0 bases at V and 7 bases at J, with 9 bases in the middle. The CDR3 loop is CAISESGRSEKLFF. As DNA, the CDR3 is TGTGCCATCAGTGAGTCGGGACGTAGTGAAAAACTGTTTTTT.

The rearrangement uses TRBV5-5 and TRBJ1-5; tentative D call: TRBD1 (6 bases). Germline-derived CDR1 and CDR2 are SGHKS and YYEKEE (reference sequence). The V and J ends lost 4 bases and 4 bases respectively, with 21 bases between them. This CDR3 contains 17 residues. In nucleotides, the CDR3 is TGTGCCAGCAGCCCCCGGAGCTCGTCAGGGGCGAATCAGCCCCAGCATTTT. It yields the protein CASSPRSSSGANQPQHF.